This T cell receptor beta chain was obtained from a study of PD-1 blockade in classical Hodgkin lymphoma. The study, taken as a whole, reports: Exclusion removed patients who began nivolumab under 1 year after ASCT.

The V and J ends lost 2 bases and 4 bases respectively, with 21 bases between them. Looked up from germline, CDR1 is SGHTA and CDR2 is FQGTGA. The CDR3 covers 17 residues. Here immunoSEQ multiplex PCR was the method, and the copy in TCRdb shows in-frame clones only, minus some. The sample yields some 15,000 clones, 78% seen once. This clone has a single count. Its antigen is unknown. Every patient experienced relapse after autologous stem cell transplantation, and brentuximab vedotin exposure varied. The input for sequencing was peripheral blood mononuclear cells (PBMCs), taken before the second cycle of nivolumab. This TCR was recovered from a human donor with classical Hodgkin lymphoma. The chain carries TRBV7-3 and TRBJ2-7; D possibly uses TRBD1 or TRBD2 (5 bases each). CDR3 sequence: CASSLGTRPRSAYEQYF. The CDR3 DNA is TGTGCCAGCAGCTTAGGGACGAGGCCCCGGTCGGCTTACGAGCAGTACTTC.